This TCR beta chain appears in the sequencing data of a study of post-analysis software for immune sequencing data. Notes on the study in general: Normalized Chao1 diversity in multiple sclerosis patients fell significantly below that of controls.

Losses at the gene ends were 7 bases for V and 2 bases for J; bases not matched to a gene: 10. CDR3 length: 16 residues. This clonotype was seen a few times. Its antigen remains unidentified. Libraries were made from TCR beta cDNA, and they carried unique molecular identifiers. MiXCR was run by TCRdb on the PCR reads, yielding one entry per CDR3 protein. This repertoire shows about 160,000 distinct CDR3 sequences, roughly 35% found once; its top ten account for 25% to 35%. The sample consisted of blood, taken after autologous hematopoietic stem cell transplantation. The source of this sequence is a girl aged 5 to 17 with multiple sclerosis. The chain recombines TRBV12-3 or TRBV12-4 with TRBJ2-3; 9 bases align to TRBD2. The CDR3 region is CASKPPASGVTDTQYF. CDR3 nucleotides: TGTGCCAGCAAACCACCCGCTAGCGGGGTCACAGATACGCAGTATTTT.